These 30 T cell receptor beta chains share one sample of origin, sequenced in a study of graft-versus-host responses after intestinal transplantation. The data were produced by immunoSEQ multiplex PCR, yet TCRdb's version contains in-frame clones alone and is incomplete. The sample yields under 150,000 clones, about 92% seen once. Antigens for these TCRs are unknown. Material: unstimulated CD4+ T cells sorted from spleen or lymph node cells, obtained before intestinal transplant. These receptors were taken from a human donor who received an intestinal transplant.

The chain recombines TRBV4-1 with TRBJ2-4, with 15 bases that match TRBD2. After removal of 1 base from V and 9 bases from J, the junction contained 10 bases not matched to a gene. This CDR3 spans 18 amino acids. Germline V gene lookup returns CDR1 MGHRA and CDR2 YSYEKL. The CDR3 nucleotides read TGCGCCAGCAGCCAAGGGGGGACTAGCGGGGGGATCGTGAGCATTCAGTACTTC. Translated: CASSQGGTSGGIVSIQYF.

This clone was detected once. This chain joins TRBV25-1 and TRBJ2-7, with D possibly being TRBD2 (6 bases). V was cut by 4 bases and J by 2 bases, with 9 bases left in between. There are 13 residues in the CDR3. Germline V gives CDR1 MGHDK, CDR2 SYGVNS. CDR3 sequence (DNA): TGTGCCAGCAGTGTAGCGGCCGCCTACGAGCAGTACTTC. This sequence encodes CASSVAAAYEQYF.

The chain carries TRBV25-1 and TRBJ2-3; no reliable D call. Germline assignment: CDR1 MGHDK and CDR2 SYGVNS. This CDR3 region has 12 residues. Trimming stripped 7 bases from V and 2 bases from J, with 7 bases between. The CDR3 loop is CASTSPTDTQYF. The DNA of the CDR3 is TGTGCCAGCACCTCCCCCACAGATACGCAGTATTTT.

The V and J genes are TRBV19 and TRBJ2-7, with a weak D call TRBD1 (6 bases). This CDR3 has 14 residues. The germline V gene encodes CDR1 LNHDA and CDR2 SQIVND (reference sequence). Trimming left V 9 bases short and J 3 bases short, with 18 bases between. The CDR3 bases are TGTGCCAGCGCAAGAGGGGGATCAGGCTACGAGCAGTACTTC. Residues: CASARGGSGYEQYF.

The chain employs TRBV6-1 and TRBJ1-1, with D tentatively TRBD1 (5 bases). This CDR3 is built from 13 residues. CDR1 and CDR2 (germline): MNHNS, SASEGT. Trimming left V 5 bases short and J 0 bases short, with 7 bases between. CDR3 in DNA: TGTGCCAGCAGTTGGGGCTTGAACACTGAAGCTTTCTTT. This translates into CASSWGLNTEAFF.

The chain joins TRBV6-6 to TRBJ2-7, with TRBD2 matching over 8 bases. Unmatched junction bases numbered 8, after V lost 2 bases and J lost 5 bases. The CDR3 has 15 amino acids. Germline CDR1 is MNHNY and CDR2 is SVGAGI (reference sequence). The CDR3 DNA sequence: TGTGCCAGCAGTTACCCGCCGGGGGGGGTAGACGAGCAGTACTTC. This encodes CASSYPPGGVDEQYF.

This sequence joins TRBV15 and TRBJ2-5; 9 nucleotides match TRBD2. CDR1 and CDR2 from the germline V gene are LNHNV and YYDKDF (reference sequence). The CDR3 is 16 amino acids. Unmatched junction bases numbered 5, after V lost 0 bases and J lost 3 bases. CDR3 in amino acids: CATSRDGPSGEETQYF. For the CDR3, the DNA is TGTGCCACCAGCAGAGATGGGCCTAGCGGGGAAGAGACCCAGTACTTC.

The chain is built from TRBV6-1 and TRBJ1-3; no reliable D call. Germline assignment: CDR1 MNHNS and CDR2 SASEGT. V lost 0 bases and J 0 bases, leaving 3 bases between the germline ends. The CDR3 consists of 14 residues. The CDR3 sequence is CASSEASSGNTIYF. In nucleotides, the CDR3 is TGTGCCAGCAGTGAAGCCAGCTCTGGAAACACCATATATTTT.

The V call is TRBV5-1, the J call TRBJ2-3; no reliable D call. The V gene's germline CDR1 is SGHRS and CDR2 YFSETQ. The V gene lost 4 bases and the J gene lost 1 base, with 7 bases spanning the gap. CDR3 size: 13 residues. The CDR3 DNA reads TGCGCCAGCAGCCCCTGGGGCACAGATACGCAGTATTTT. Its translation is CASSPWGTDTQYF.

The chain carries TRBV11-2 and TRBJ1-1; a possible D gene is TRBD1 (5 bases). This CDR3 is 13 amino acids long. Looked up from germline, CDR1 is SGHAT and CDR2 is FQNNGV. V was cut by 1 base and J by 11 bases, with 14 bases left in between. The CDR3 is CASSLGLGGEAFF. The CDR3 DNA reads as TGTGCCAGCAGCTTAGGGTTGGGGGGTGAGGCTTTCTTT. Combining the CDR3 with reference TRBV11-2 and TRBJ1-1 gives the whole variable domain EAGVAQSPRYKIIEKRQSVAFWCNPISGHATLYWYQQILGQGPKLLIQFQNNGVVDDSQLPKDRFSAERLKGVDSTLKIQPAKLEDSAVYLCASSLGLGGEAFFGQGTRLTVV.

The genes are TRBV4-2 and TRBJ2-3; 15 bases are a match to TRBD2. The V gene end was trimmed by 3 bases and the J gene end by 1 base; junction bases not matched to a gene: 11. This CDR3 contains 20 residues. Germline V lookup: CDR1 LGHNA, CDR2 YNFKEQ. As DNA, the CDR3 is TGTGCCAGCAGCCAGATGGCCGGACTAGCGGGGGGGCCAGGCACAGATACGCAGTATTTT. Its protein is CASSQMAGLAGGPGTDTQYF.

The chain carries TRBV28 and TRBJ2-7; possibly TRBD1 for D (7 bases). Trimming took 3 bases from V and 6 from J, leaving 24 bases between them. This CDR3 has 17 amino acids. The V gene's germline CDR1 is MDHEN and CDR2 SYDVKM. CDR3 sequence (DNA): TGTGCCAGCAGTTTCTCCAGGGGGGCCCCCGGGGTGGGCGAGCAGTACTTC. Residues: CASSFSRGAPGVGEQYF.

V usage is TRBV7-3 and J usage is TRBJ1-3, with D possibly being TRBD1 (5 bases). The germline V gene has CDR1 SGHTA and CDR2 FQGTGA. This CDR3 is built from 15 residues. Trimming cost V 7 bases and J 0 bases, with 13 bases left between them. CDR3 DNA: TGTGCCAGCACCCCCCCGACAGACTCTGGAAACACCATATATTTT. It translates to CASTPPTDSGNTIYF.

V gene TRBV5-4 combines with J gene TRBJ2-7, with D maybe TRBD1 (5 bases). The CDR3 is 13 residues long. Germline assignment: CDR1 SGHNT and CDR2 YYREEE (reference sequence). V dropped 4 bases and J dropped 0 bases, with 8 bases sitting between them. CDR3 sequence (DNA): TGTGCCAGCAGCGCCGACAGCTCCTACGAGCAGTACTTC. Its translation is CASSADSSYEQYF. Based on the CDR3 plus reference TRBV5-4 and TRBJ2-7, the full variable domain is ETGVTQSPTHLIKTRGQQVTLRCSSQSGHNTVSWYQQALGQGPQFIFQYYREEENGRGNFPPRFSGLQFPNYSSELNVNALELDDSALYLCASSADSSYEQYFGPGTRLTVT.

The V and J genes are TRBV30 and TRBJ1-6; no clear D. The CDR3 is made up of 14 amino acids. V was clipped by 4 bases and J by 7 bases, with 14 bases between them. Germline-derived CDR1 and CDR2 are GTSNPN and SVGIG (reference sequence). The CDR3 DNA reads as TGTGCCTGGAACTATTGGGAACCCAATTCACCCCTCCACTTT. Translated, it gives CAWNYWEPNSPLHF. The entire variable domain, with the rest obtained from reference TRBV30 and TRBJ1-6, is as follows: SQTIHQWPATLVQPVGSPLSLECTVEGTSNPNLYWYRQAAGRGLQLLFYSVGIGQISSEVPQNLSASRPQDRQFILSSKKLLLSDSGFYLCAWNYWEPNSPLHFGNGTRLTVT.

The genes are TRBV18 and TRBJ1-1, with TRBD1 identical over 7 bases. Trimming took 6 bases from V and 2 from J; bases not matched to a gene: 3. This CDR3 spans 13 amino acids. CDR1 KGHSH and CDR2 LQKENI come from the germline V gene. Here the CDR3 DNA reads TGTGCCAGCTCTGCAGGGGGAAACACTGAAGCTTTCTTT. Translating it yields CASSAGGNTEAFF. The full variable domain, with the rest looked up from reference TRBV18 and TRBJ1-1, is NAGVMQNPRHLVRRRGQEARLRCSPMKGHSHVYWYRQLPEEGLKFMVYLQKENIIDESGMPKERFSAEFPKEGPSILRIQQVVRGDSAAYFCASSAGGNTEAFFGQGTRLTVV.

Written as DNA, the CDR3 is TGTGCCAGCAGTTCCGCCCCTAGCACTGAAGCTTTCTTT. Amino acid sequence: CASSSAPSTEAFF. The J gene is TRBJ1-1, the V gene TRBV2; D unclear. The V and J ends lost 5 bases and 4 bases respectively, with 11 bases between them. Germline CDR1 and CDR2: SNHLY and FYNNEI. The CDR3 runs to 13 residues.

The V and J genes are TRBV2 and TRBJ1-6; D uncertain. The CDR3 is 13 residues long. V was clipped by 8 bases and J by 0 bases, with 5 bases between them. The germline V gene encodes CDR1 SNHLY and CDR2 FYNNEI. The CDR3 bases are TGTGCCAGCTCGAGCTCCTATAATTCACCCCTCCACTTT. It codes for CASSSSYNSPLHF.

CDR3: CAISESLLAPLAFF. CDR3 nucleotide sequence: TGTGCCATCAGTGAATCCTTGCTAGCTCCCCTGGCGTTCTTC. The V and J genes are TRBV10-3 and TRBJ2-1; TRBD2 is a possible D gene (5 bases). The germline CDR1 and CDR2 sequences are ENHRY and SYGVKD. The CDR3 runs to 14 residues. V shed 3 bases and J shed 15 bases, with 21 bases lying between them.

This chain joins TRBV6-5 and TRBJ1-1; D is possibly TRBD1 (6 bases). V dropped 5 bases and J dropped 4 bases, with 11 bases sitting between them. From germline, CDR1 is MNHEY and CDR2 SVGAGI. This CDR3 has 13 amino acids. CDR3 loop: CASSTQGATEAFF. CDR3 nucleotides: TGTGCCAGCAGTACACAGGGAGCCACTGAAGCTTTCTTT.

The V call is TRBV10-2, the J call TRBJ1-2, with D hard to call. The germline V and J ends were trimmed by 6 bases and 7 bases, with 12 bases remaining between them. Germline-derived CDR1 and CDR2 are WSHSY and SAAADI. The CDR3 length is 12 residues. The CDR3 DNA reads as TGCGCCAGCAGGCCCGAGGGTGTTGGCTACACCTTC. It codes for CASRPEGVGYTF.

The CDR3 loop is CASSQDIAGGWWFF. The DNA for the CDR3 is TGCGCCAGCAGCCAAGATATAGCGGGGGGTTGGTGGTTCTTC. The chain is built from TRBV4-1 and TRBJ2-1; TRBD2 agrees at 10 bases. J was trimmed by 15 bases and V by 0 bases; bases with no gene match: 8. This CDR3 comprises 14 residues. Per germline, CDR1 MGHRA and CDR2 YSYEKL.

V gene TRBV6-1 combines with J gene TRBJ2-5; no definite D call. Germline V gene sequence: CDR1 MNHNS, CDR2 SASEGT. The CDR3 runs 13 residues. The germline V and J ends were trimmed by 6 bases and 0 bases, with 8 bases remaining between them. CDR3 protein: CASSSVYQETQYF. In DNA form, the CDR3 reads TGTGCCAGCAGCTCAGTTTACCAAGAGACCCAGTACTTC.

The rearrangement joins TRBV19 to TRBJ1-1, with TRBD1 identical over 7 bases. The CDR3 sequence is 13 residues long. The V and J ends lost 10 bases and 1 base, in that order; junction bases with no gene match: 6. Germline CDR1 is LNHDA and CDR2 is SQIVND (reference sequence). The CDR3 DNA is TGTGCCACCAGGGGGATCGCGAACACTGAAGCTTTCTTT. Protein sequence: CATRGIANTEAFF.

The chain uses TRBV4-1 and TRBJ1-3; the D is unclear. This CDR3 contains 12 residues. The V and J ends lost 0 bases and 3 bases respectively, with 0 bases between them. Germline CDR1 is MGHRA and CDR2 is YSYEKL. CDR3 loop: CASSQDGNTIYF. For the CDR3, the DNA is TGCGCCAGCAGCCAAGATGGAAACACCATATATTTT.

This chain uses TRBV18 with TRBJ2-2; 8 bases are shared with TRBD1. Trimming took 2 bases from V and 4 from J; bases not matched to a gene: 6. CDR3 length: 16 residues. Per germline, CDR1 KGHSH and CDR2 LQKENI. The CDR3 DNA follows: TGTGCCAGCTCACCAACAGGACAGGGAGGCACCGGGGAGCTGTTTTTT. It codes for CASSPTGQGGTGELFF.

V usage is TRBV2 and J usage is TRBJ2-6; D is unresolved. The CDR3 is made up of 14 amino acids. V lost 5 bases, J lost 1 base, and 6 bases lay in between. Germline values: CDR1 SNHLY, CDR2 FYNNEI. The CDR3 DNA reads TGTGCCAGCAGTCCGCAGTCTGGGGCCAACGTCCTGACTTTC. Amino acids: CASSPQSGANVLTF.

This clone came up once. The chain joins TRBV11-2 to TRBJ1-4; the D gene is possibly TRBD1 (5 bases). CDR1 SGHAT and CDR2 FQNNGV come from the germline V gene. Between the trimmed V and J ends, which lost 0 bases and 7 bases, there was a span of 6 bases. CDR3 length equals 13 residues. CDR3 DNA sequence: TGTGCCAGCAGCTTAGAGGGGCGTGAAAAACTGTTTTTT. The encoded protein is CASSLEGREKLFF.

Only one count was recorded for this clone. The CDR3: CGNRKGEKLFF. The CDR3 nucleotides are TGCGGGAACAGGAAAGGCGAAAAACTGTTTTTT. V and J are TRBV20-1 and TRBJ1-4, with D possibly being TRBD1 (5 bases). Per germline, CDR1 DFQATT and CDR2 SNEGSKA (reference sequence). The CDR3 covers 11 residues.

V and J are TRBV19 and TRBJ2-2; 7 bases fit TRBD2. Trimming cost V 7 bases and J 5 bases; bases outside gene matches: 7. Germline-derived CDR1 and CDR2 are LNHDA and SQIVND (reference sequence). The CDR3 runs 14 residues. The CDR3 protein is CASTLKAGTGELFF. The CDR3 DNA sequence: TGTGCCAGTACCCTCAAAGCGGGGACCGGGGAGCTGTTTTTT.